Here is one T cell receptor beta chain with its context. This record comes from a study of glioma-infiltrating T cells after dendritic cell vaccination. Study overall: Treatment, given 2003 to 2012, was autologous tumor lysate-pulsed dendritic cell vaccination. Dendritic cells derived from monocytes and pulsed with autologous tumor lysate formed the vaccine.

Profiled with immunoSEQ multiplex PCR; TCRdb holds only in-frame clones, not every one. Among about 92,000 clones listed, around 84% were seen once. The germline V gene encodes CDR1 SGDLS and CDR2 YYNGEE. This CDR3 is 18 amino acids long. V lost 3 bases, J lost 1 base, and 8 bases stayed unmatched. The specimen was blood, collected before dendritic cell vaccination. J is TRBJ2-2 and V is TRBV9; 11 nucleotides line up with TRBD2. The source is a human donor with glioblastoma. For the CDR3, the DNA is TGTGCCAGCAGCGGGGGAGTTAGCGGGGGGGAGAACACCGGGGAGCTGTTTTTT. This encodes CASSGGVSGGENTGELFF.